This is a list of T cell receptor beta chains from one sample in a study of monozygotic twins with inflammatory bowel disease. After re-calling the 5' RACE reads, TCRdb lists one entry per CDR3 protein, DNA absent. The sample shows a few hundred thousand distinct CDR3 sequences, and approximately 2.4% sits with its ten largest clones. Material: blood. Every receptor here comes from a human donor with ulcerative colitis or Crohn's disease, or a healthy co-twin of an affected twin (not recorded which). Both conserved end residues are part of each CDR3.

V: TRBV6-1
J: TRBJ2-7
length: 15
CDR3: CASSPPVGTSSEQYF

V: TRBV6-5
J: TRBJ1-1
length: 14
CDR3: CASSSLPRRGEAFF

V: TRBV14
J: TRBJ1-1
length: 17
CDR3: CASSQQFPGTGGSEAFF

V: TRBV11-1
J: TRBJ2-3
length: 20
CDR3: CASSPLTTSGGDHHHDTQYF

V: TRBV29-1
J: TRBJ2-1
length: 17
CDR3: CSVGMGRLAGSYNEQFF

V: TRBV7-2
J: TRBJ2-7
length: 17
CDR3: CASSYRVGQGFSYEQYF

V: TRBV27
J: TRBJ2-7
length: 15
CDR3: CASSLSGGVTYEQYF

V: TRBV10-3
J: TRBJ2-7
length: 14
CDR3: CAISVPGVNYEQYF

V: TRBV7-3
J: TRBJ2-3
length: 14
CDR3: CASSSGRGTDTQYF

V: TRBV6-5
J: TRBJ2-2
length: 19
CDR3: CASSYNHWGVDYRTGELFF

V: TRBV5-1
J: TRBJ1-5
length: 16
CDR3: CASSPGQGYGNQPQHF

V: TRBV18
J: TRBJ2-1
length: 14
CDR3: CASSPGTPRPEQFF

V: TRBV18
J: TRBJ1-1
length: 14
CDR3: CASSRGGLNTEAFF

V: TRBV4-1
J: TRBJ1-5
length: 16
CDR3: CASSQDIQGFGQPQHF

V: TRBV2
J: TRBJ1-4
length: 15
CDR3: CASSVIGVGSVKLFF

V: TRBV20-1
J: TRBJ1-1
length: 12
CDR3: CSTGGGTTEAFF

V: TRBV25-1
J: TRBJ2-3
length: 16
CDR3: CASSVRTGVVTDTQYF

V: TRBV14
J: TRBJ1-1
length: 14
CDR3: CASSRTGWDTEAFF

V: TRBV6-2/TRBV6-3
J: TRBJ2-1
length: 18
CDR3: CASRNWTSGGALYNEQFF

V: TRBV9
J: TRBJ1-3
length: 16
CDR3: CASSPRSGGAGNTIYF

V: TRBV11-1
J: TRBJ2-7
length: 15
CDR3: CASSIGLAKIYEQYF

V: TRBV5-1
J: TRBJ2-3
length: 18
CDR3: CASSLVLSSGGMTDTQYF

V: TRBV12-3/TRBV12-4
J: TRBJ2-4
length: 18
CDR3: CASSPSARTRRGKNIQYF

V: TRBV5-5
J: TRBJ1-5
length: 14
CDR3: CASSLWASGQPQHF

V: TRBV7-9
J: TRBJ1-1
length: 14
CDR3: CASSLVMGNTEAFF

V: TRBV4-2
J: TRBJ1-2
length: 19
CDR3: CASSQDSPDRLEFNYGYTF

V: TRBV28
J: TRBJ1-1
length: 17
CDR3: CASSLFDLGGPNTEAFF

V: TRBV20-1
J: TRBJ2-3
length: 16
CDR3: CSARDRGLEGTDTQYF

V: TRBV27
J: TRBJ1-5
length: 13
CDR3: CANTAVYNQPQHF

V: TRBV5-1
J: TRBJ2-5
length: 16
CDR3: CTSSLDLFRNQETQYF

V: TRBV18
J: TRBJ1-1
length: 14
CDR3: CASSQGMGALEAFF

V: TRBV7-6
J: TRBJ1-1
length: 19
CDR3: CASSSRGNKTPLPDTEALF

V: TRBV4-3
J: TRBJ2-1
length: 14
CDR3: CASSLASGGLEQFF

V: TRBV20-1
J: TRBJ2-1
length: 17
CDR3: CSLPGTSGGRSYNEQFF

V: TRBV11-2
J: TRBJ1-1
length: 14
CDR3: CASSLNRVTTEAFF

V: TRBV20-1
J: TRBJ1-1
length: 15
CDR3: CSATPNRGTGPEAFF

V: TRBV5-1
J: TRBJ1-1
length: 15
CDR3: CASSLRSGQATEAFF

V: TRBV7-8
J: TRBJ2-1
length: 16
CDR3: CASSPDEAGYYNEQFF

V: TRBV4-3
J: TRBJ1-2
length: 15
CDR3: CASSQDRGGLGGYTF

V: TRBV20-1
J: TRBJ2-5
length: 14
CDR3: CSASASGGGETQYF

V: TRBV24-1
J: TRBJ2-1
length: 15
CDR3: CATSDGGLPGGEQFF

V: TRBV5-1
J: TRBJ2-3
length: 15
CDR3: CASSLGGKGTDTQYF

V: TRBV4-1
J: TRBJ2-7
length: 15
CDR3: CASSPVSGSTYEQYF

V: TRBV7-2
J: TRBJ2-1
length: 15
CDR3: CASSQIEAGNNEQFF

V: TRBV27
J: TRBJ2-3
length: 13
CDR3: CASSSEYTDTQYF

V: TRBV12-3/TRBV12-4
J: TRBJ1-2
length: 13
CDR3: CASSARRNIGYTF